The 5 T cell receptor beta chains below were found in one sample sequenced in a study of neurological immune-mediated disorders. TCRdb reprocessed the 5' RACE reads with MiXCR, giving one entry per CDR3 protein. The sample consists of approximately 50,000 distinct CDR3 sequences, 3% to 4% of them appearing once. The sequencing input was PBMCs. All receptors come from a middle-aged man with multiple sclerosis.

The table lists this clonotype with many counts. The CDR3 DNA reads as TGCAGCGTTCCGAAGGGCGGCTACGAGCAGTACTTC. Its translation is CSVPKGGYEQYF. This chain joins TRBV29-1 and TRBJ2-7; D remains ambiguous. The CDR3 is made up of 12 amino acids. V lost 5 bases and J 3 bases, leaving 11 bases between the germline ends. CDR1 and CDR2 from the germline V gene are SQVTM and ANQGSEA.

This clonotype was seen ten or more times. CDR3 DNA sequence: TGCGCCAGCAGCTTGTTGACAGGGGACTATGGCTACACCTTC. Encoded protein: CASSLLTGDYGYTF. The chain carries TRBV5-1 and TRBJ1-2; 8 bases are a match to TRBD1. Trimming removed 1 base from V and 3 bases from J; junction bases left unmatched: 2. Germline V gene lookup returns CDR1 SGHRS and CDR2 YFSETQ. CDR3 length: 14 residues.

This clonotype occurred many times. The V gene is TRBV3-1, the J gene TRBJ1-5, with D hard to call. V was clipped by 1 base and J by 6 bases, with 13 bases between them. Germline lookup yields CDR1 LGHDT and CDR2 YNNKEL (reference sequence). The length of the CDR3 is 15 residues. In nucleotides, the CDR3 is TGTGCCAGCAGCCAAGGGATCGGGTTGAGTCAGCCCCAGCATTTT. Translation gives CASSQGIGLSQPQHF.

There are many counts of this clonotype. The genes are TRBV7-2 and TRBJ2-1; 12 bases map to TRBD2. With 5 bases clipped from V and 8 bases from J, the junction kept 10 bases outside the gene matches. The germline CDR1 and CDR2 sequences are SGHTA and FQGNSA. The CDR3 runs 16 residues. The CDR3: CASSPDGLAGGDEQFF. CDR3 bases: TGTGCCAGCAGCCCAGATGGTCTAGCGGGGGGGGATGAGCAGTTCTTC.

This clonotype was detected ten times or more. The chain recombines TRBV20-1 with TRBJ1-2, with D tentatively TRBD1 (5 bases). Germline lookup yields CDR1 DFQATT and CDR2 SNEGSKA (reference sequence). Trimming removed 5 bases at V and 4 bases at J, with 17 bases between. This CDR3 has 14 amino acids. CDR3 DNA sequence: TGCAGTGCTTACCTAAGCTGGGGGGGCTATGGCTACACCTTC. Translated, it gives CSAYLSWGGYGYTF.